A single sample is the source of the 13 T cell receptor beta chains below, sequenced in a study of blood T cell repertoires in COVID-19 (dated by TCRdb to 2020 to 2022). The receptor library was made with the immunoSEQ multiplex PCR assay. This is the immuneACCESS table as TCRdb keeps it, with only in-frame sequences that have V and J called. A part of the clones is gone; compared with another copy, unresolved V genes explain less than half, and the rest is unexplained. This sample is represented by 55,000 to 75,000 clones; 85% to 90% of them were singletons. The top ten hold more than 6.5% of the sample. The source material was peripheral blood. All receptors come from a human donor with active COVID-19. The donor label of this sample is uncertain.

The CDR3 loop is CASSEDRDNSPLHF. DNA for the CDR3: TGTGCCAGCAGTGAAGACAGGGATAATTCACCCCTCCACTTT. V is TRBV6-4 and J is TRBJ1-6; 7 nucleotides line up with TRBD1. The CDR3 sequence is 14 residues long. The germline gives CDR1 MRHNA, CDR2 SNTAGT. J lost 5 bases, V lost 3 bases, and 1 base had no gene match.

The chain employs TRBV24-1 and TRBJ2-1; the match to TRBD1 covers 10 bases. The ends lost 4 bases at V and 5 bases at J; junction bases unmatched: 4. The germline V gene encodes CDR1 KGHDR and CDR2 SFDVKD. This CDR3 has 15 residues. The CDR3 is CATSDPGTGDNEQFF. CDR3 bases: TGTGCCACCAGTGACCCCGGGACAGGGGACAATGAGCAGTTCTTC.

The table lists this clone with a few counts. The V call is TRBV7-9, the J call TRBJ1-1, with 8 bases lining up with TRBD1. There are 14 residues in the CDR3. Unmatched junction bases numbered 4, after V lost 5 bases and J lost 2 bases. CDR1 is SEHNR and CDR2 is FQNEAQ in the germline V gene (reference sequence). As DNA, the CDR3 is TGTGCCAGCAGCCTGGGACAGGCTAACACTGAAGCTTTCTTT. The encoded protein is CASSLGQANTEAFF.

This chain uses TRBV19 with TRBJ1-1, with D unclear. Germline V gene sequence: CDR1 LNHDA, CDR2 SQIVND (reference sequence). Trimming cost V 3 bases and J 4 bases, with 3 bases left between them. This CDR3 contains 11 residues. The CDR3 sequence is CASSIGTEAFF. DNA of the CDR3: TGTGCCAGTAGTATCGGCACTGAAGCTTTCTTT.

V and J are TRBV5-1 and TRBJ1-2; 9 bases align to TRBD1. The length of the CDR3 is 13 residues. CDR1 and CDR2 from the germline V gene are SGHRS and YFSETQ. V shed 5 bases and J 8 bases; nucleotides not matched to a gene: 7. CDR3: CASRGGQGEGYTF. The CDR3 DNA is TGCGCCAGCAGGGGGGGACAGGGCGAAGGCTACACCTTC.

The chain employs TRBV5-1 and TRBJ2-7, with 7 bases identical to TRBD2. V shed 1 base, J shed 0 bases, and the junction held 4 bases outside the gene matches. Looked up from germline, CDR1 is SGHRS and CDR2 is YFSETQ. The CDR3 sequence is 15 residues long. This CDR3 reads CASSLPSGRSYEQYF. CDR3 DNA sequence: TGCGCCAGCAGCTTGCCTAGCGGCCGCTCCTACGAGCAGTACTTC.

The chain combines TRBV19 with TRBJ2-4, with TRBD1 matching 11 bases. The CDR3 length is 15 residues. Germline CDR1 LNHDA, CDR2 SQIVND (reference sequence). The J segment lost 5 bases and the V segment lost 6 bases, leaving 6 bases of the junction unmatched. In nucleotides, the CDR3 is TGTGCCAGTAGCACCGGGACAGGGGGTCAAAACATTCAGTACTTC. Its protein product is CASSTGTGGQNIQYF.

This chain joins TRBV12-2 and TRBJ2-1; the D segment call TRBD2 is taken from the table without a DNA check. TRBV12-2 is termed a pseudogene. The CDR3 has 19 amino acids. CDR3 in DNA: TGTGCAAGTCGCGTAGCCGGGACTAGCGGAGAGAGCTCCTACAATGAGCAGTTCTTC. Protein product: CASRVAGTSGESSYNEQFF.

The CDR3 bases are TGTGCCAGCAGTTTGGGACACCTGAGGGAGCAGTTCTTC. It is translated as CASSLGHLREQFF. V is TRBV6-2 or TRBV6-3 and J is TRBJ2-1; D is perhaps TRBD1 (6 bases). Germline CDR1 MNHEY, CDR2 SVGEGT. The germline V and J ends were trimmed by 4 bases and 10 bases, with 14 bases remaining between them. The CDR3 runs 13 residues.

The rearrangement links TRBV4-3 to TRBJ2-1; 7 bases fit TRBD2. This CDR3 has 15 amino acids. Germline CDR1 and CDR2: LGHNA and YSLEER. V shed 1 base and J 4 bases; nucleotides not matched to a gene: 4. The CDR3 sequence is CASSQGGRVYNEQFF. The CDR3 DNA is TGCGCCAGCAGCCAAGGAGGGAGGGTGTACAATGAGCAGTTCTTC.

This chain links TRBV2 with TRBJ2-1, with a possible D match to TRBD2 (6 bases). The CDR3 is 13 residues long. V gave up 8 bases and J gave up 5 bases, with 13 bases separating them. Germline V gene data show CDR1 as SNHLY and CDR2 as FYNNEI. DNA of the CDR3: TGTGCCAGCTTGGAGGGCCGGAACAATGAGCAGTTCTTC. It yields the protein CASLEGRNNEQFF.

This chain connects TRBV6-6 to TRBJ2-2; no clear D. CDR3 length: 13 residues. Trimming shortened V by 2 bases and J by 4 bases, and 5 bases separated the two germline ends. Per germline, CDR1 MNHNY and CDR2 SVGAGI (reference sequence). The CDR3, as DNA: TGTGCCAGCAGTTACATCGGCACCGGGGAGCTGTTTTTT. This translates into CASSYIGTGELFF.

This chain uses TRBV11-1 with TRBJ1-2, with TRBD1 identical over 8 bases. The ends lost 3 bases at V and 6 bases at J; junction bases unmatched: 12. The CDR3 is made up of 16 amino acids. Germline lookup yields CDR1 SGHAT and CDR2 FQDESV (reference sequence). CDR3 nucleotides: TGTGCCAGCAGCTTCGACCAACAGGGGGTAGGCGATGGCTACACCTTC. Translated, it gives CASSFDQQGVGDGYTF.